Listed below are T cell receptor beta chains from one sample, sequenced in a study of Ad26.COV2.S vaccination and SARS-CoV-2 variants. Sequenced by immunoSEQ multiplex PCR; TCRdb stores in-frame clones only, minus some. This sample has 200,000 to 300,000 clones, with 87% found just once. The sample was peripheral blood, taken in a trial of Ad26.COV2.S vaccine versus placebo. The receptors here all came from a person aged 18 to 65 who received the Ad26.COV2.S COVID-19 vaccine or a placebo. CDR3s include the opening cysteine and the closing phenylalanine or tryptophan. D genes are given only for firm matches. Size tells how often a clone was seen (once, few, many) or the class of an expanded clone, and some rows leave it out.

clone_size: once; d_call: -; v_call: TRBV29-1; j_call: TRBJ1-2; cdr3_aa: CSVDGVRGYTF; cdr3_nt: TGCAGCGTTGACGGGGTACGAGGCTACACCTTC
clone_size: -; d_call: -; v_call: TRBV6-6; j_call: TRBJ2-7; cdr3_aa: CASSYRADEQYF; cdr3_nt: TGTGCCAGCAGTTACCGGGCTGACGAGCAGTACTTC
clone_size: -; d_call: -; v_call: TRBV7-3; j_call: TRBJ1-5; cdr3_aa: CASSRDPGKPQHF; cdr3_nt: TGTGCCAGCAGTAGGGACCCCGGTAAGCCCCAGCATTTT
clone_size: once; d_call: TRBD2; v_call: TRBV2; j_call: TRBJ2-1; cdr3_aa: CASSGLAGHEQFF; cdr3_nt: TGTGCCAGCAGTGGTCTAGCGGGTCATGAGCAGTTCTTC
clone_size: -; d_call: TRBD2; v_call: TRBV9; j_call: TRBJ2-2; cdr3_aa: CASSVTSGDYTGELFF; cdr3_nt: TGTGCCAGCAGCGTGACTAGCGGGGACTACACCGGGGAGCTGTTTTTT
clone_size: -; d_call: -; v_call: TRBV5-1; j_call: TRBJ1-1; cdr3_aa: CASSLGRRGNTEAFF; cdr3_nt: TGCGCCAGCAGCCTTGGACGTCGAGGAAACACTGAAGCTTTCTTT
clone_size: -; d_call: -; v_call: TRBV19; j_call: TRBJ1-3; cdr3_aa: CASSPSGNTIYF; cdr3_nt: TGTGCCAGTTCCCCATCGGGAAACACCATATATTTT
clone_size: -; d_call: -; v_call: TRBV10-3; j_call: TRBJ1-5; cdr3_aa: CAISEQVGGNQPQHF; cdr3_nt: TGTGCCATCAGTGAGCAGGTGGGCGGCAATCAGCCCCAGCATTTT
clone_size: -; d_call: -; v_call: TRBV19; j_call: TRBJ1-3; cdr3_aa: CASTRDGLSGNTIYF; cdr3_nt: TGTGCCAGTACTCGGGACGGCCTCTCTGGAAACACCATATATTTT
clone_size: -; d_call: TRBD1; v_call: TRBV11-2; j_call: TRBJ1-4; cdr3_aa: CASSHGDRFPTNEKLFF; cdr3_nt: TGTGCCAGCAGCCACGGGGACAGATTCCCAACTAATGAAAAACTGTTTTTT
clone_size: -; d_call: TRBD2; v_call: TRBV9; j_call: TRBJ2-7; cdr3_aa: CASSNLAGSYEQYF; cdr3_nt: TGTGCCAGCAGCAATCTAGCGGGGTCCTACGAGCAGTACTTC
clone_size: -; d_call: -; v_call: TRBV7-2; j_call: TRBJ1-5; cdr3_aa: CASSLAGGGQGTQPQHF; cdr3_nt: TGTGCCAGCAGCTTAGCAGGTGGGGGGCAGGGGACTCAGCCCCAGCATTTT
clone_size: -; d_call: -; v_call: TRBV6-5; j_call: TRBJ2-5; cdr3_aa: CASSPEKTQYF; cdr3_nt: TGTGCCAGCAGCCCAGAGAAGACCCAGTACTTC
clone_size: -; d_call: -; v_call: TRBV4-1; j_call: TRBJ1-1; cdr3_aa: CASSQVSGPSTSMNTEAFF; cdr3_nt: TGCGCCAGCAGCCAAGTTTCGGGGCCCTCGACCTCCATGAACACTGAAGCTTTCTTT
clone_size: -; d_call: -; v_call: TRBV18; j_call: TRBJ2-5; cdr3_aa: CASSPPNSQETQYF; cdr3_nt: TGTGCCAGCTCACCACCGAACAGCCAAGAGACCCAGTACTTC
clone_size: -; d_call: -; v_call: TRBV10-3; j_call: TRBJ2-4; cdr3_aa: CAISESGEAGWYF; cdr3_nt: TGTGCCATCAGTGAGTCAGGGGAGGCCGGTTGGTACTTC
clone_size: -; d_call: -; v_call: TRBV7-2; j_call: TRBJ1-6; cdr3_aa: CASSLEPVYLGNSPLHF; cdr3_nt: TGTGCCAGCAGCTTAGAGCCAGTCTATTTGGGGAATTCACCCCTCCACTTT
clone_size: -; d_call: TRBD2; v_call: TRBV27; j_call: TRBJ2-1; cdr3_aa: CASSLSSGGARNNEQFF; cdr3_nt: TGTGCCAGCAGTTTATCTAGCGGGGGGGCCAGGAACAATGAGCAGTTCTTC
clone_size: -; d_call: -; v_call: TRBV19; j_call: TRBJ1-6; cdr3_aa: CASSPPDGSNSPLHF; cdr3_nt: TGTGCCAGTAGTCCCCCGGACGGGAGCAATTCACCCCTCCACTTT
clone_size: -; d_call: -; v_call: TRBV5-1; j_call: TRBJ2-1; cdr3_aa: CASSLGLGNEQFF; cdr3_nt: TGCGCCAGCAGCTTGGGCTTGGGGAATGAGCAGTTCTTC
clone_size: -; d_call: -; v_call: TRBV19; j_call: TRBJ1-2; cdr3_aa: CASSMSPEMGGYTF; cdr3_nt: TGTGCCAGTAGTATGTCGCCAGAGATGGGGGGCTACACCTTC
clone_size: -; d_call: -; v_call: TRBV6-6; j_call: TRBJ1-2; cdr3_aa: CASSYKEVGYTF; cdr3_nt: TGTGCCAGCAGTTACAAAGAGGTCGGCTACACCTTC
clone_size: -; d_call: -; v_call: TRBV7-9; j_call: TRBJ2-7; cdr3_aa: CASSHVTGAPTSEQYF; cdr3_nt: TGTGCCAGCAGCCATGTGACTGGGGCCCCGACGAGCGAGCAGTACTTC
clone_size: once; d_call: TRBD1; v_call: TRBV12-3/TRBV12-4; j_call: TRBJ1-2; cdr3_aa: CASSRTGYGYTF; cdr3_nt: TGTGCCAGCAGTCGGACAGGGTATGGCTACACCTTC
clone_size: -; d_call: -; v_call: TRBV7-9; j_call: TRBJ1-4; cdr3_aa: CASSLESSEGFF; cdr3_nt: TGTGCCAGCAGCTTAGAGAGCTCGGAGGGGTTTTTT
clone_size: -; d_call: -; v_call: TRBV4-1; j_call: TRBJ2-7; cdr3_aa: CASSRHGTTKAYEQYF; cdr3_nt: TGCGCCAGCAGCCGCCATGGAACAACAAAGGCCTACGAGCAGTACTTC
clone_size: -; d_call: -; v_call: TRBV10-1; j_call: TRBJ2-7; cdr3_aa: CASSDRGGSYEQYF; cdr3_nt: TGCGCCAGCAGTGACAGGGGGGGCTCCTACGAGCAGTACTTC
clone_size: -; d_call: -; v_call: TRBV5-6; j_call: TRBJ1-5; cdr3_aa: CASSLGGYSNQPQHF; cdr3_nt: TGTGCCAGCAGCTTGGGAGGGTATAGCAATCAGCCCCAGCATTTT
clone_size: -; d_call: TRBD2; v_call: TRBV5-1; j_call: TRBJ2-3; cdr3_aa: CASSKAGGLTDTQYF; cdr3_nt: TGCGCCAGCAGCAAAGCGGGGGGCCTCACAGATACGCAGTATTTT
clone_size: -; d_call: TRBD1; v_call: TRBV25-1; j_call: TRBJ2-7; cdr3_aa: CASRSTGVYEQYF; cdr3_nt: TGTGCCAGCAGGTCAACAGGGGTATACGAGCAGTACTTC
clone_size: -; d_call: TRBD2; v_call: TRBV7-2; j_call: TRBJ2-7; cdr3_aa: CASSLEASGGAYEQYF; cdr3_nt: TGTGCCAGCAGCTTAGAGGCTAGCGGGGGAGCCTACGAGCAGTACTTC
clone_size: once; d_call: -; v_call: TRBV11-2; j_call: TRBJ2-2; cdr3_aa: CASSLGGRTNTGELFF; cdr3_nt: TGTGCCAGCAGCTTAGGGGGACGGACGAACACCGGGGAGCTGTTTTTT
clone_size: -; d_call: TRBD2; v_call: TRBV30; j_call: TRBJ2-3; cdr3_aa: CAWSFGSGRSDTQYF; cdr3_nt: TGTGCCTGGAGTTTCGGTAGCGGGAGGTCAGATACGCAGTATTTT
clone_size: -; d_call: -; v_call: TRBV27; j_call: TRBJ2-2; cdr3_aa: CASSFLTFANTGELFF; cdr3_nt: TGTGCCAGCAGTTTTTTGACATTCGCGAACACCGGGGAGCTGTTTTTT
clone_size: few; d_call: TRBD1; v_call: TRBV4-1; j_call: TRBJ2-6; cdr3_aa: CASSQGGRGRTGANVLTF; cdr3_nt: TGCGCCAGCAGCCAAGGTGGTAGGGGGCGCACCGGGGCCAACGTCCTGACTTTC
clone_size: -; d_call: -; v_call: TRBV10-3; j_call: TRBJ2-3; cdr3_aa: CAISVLGGTDTQYF; cdr3_nt: TGTGCCATCTCAGTGCTTGGGGGCACAGATACGCAGTATTTT